This T cell receptor beta chain is drawn from a study of human T cells and chemical hapten exposure. V gave up 4 bases and J gave up 1 base, with 11 bases separating them. CDR1 and CDR2 from the germline V gene are SQVTM and ANQGSEA. The CDR3 spans 14 residues. In this sample, this clonotype turned up many times. Time point meaning: patch test 1, 2 weeks after DPC sensitization. Treatment meaning: therapeutic diphenylcyclopropenone sensitization with weekly scalp DPC. The study enrolled 18 to 70-year-old alopecia patients suitable for DPC. TCRdb passed the RACE reads through MiXCR, listing each CDR3 protein once. The sample lists approximately 350,000 distinct CDR3 sequences; around 7% were seen once.

The rearrangement joins TRBV29-1 to TRBJ2-1; D possibly matches TRBD1 or TRBD2 (5 bases each). The TCR comes from a woman between 18 and 29 years old with alopecia areata. Some clones in this sample may be carry-over from other donors' samples. Sequences were derived from whole blood, sampled in connection with sensitization to the hapten diphenylcyclopropenone (DPC). CDR3 in amino acids: CSVVWWGSYNEQFF. CDR3 nucleotides: TGCAGCGTTGTCTGGTGGGGGTCCTACAATGAGCAGTTCTTC.